A single sample gave rise to the 14 T cell receptor beta chains below, sequenced in a study of identical twins. One entry per CDR3 protein results from TCRdb running MiXCR on the 5' RACE reads. The table has about 900,000 distinct CDR3 sequences, approximately 13% seen once; the top ten hold under 2%. The data also belong to a second study, concerning yellow fever vaccine responses in identical twins.

Sequences were obtained from PBMCs. Receptors were obtained from a woman younger than 35 in good health.

In its sample, this clonotype was seen a few times. The J gene is TRBJ1-2, the V gene TRBV6-1; TRBD1 might be the D (6 bases). Germline V gene data show CDR1 as MNHNS and CDR2 as SASEGT. V was clipped by 7 bases and J by 9 bases, with 21 bases between them. This CDR3 is built from 14 residues. CDR3 loop: CASTPGTNYLSYTF. The CDR3 DNA sequence: TGTGCCAGCACCCCCGGGACAAACTATTTGAGCTACACCTTC.

The chain couples TRBV15 to TRBJ2-7; 9 nucleotides align to TRBD2. There are 15 residues in the CDR3. The junction had 4 bases not matched to a gene; V was cut back by 1 base and J by 3 bases. The germline gives CDR1 LNHNV, CDR2 YYDKDF (reference sequence). CDR3 nucleotide sequence: TGTGCCACCAGCAGAGCGCCTAGCGGGAACTACGAGCAGTACTTC. Encoded protein: CATSRAPSGNYEQYF. Full variable domain (rest looked up from reference TRBV15 and TRBJ2-7): DAMVIQNPRYQVTQFGKPVTLSCSQTLNHNVMYWYQQKSSQAPKLLFHYYDKDFNNEADTPDNFQSRRPNTSFCFLDIRSPGLGDTAMYLCATSRAPSGNYEQYFGPGTRLTVT.

The V call is TRBV5-1, the J call TRBJ2-4; maybe TRBD1 (7 bases). Germline loops: CDR1 SGHRS, CDR2 YFSETQ. The length of the CDR3 is 16 residues. The ends were cut back, 4 bases at V and 8 bases at J, with 22 bases in the middle. In nucleotides, the CDR3 is TGCGCCAGCAGCCAAACTTCACAGGGGTGGGAGGACATTCAGTACTTC. It specifies CASSQTSQGWEDIQYF.

The chain carries TRBV15 and TRBJ1-5; TRBD1 matches 7 bases. Germline V gene data show CDR1 as LNHNV and CDR2 as YYDKDF (reference sequence). This CDR3 is 15 amino acids long. V gave up 5 bases and J gave up 6 bases; unmatched junction bases: 10. CDR3 nucleotide sequence: TGTGCCACCAGCGTAAGACAGGGTTTGACTCAGCCCCAGCATTTT. As protein: CATSVRQGLTQPQHF.

A few counts support this clonotype. The chain employs TRBV29-1 and TRBJ1-5; D remains unclear. Germline V CDR1 and CDR2: SQVTM, ANQGSEA. The CDR3 runs to 13 residues. V gave up 4 bases and J gave up 4 bases, with 11 bases separating them. This CDR3 is CSVGGSGNQPQHF. The CDR3 DNA reads as TGCAGCGTTGGTGGAAGTGGTAATCAGCCCCAGCATTTT.

In this sample, this clonotype turned up many times. CDR3 in amino acids: CAISESSLGELFF. The CDR3 DNA sequence: TGTGCCATCAGTGAGTCGTCTCTCGGGGAGCTGTTTTTT. This rearrangement joins TRBV10-3 to TRBJ2-2, with D hard to call. CDR3 length: 13 residues. The V gene lost 0 bases and the J gene lost 7 bases, with 6 bases spanning the gap. Per germline, CDR1 ENHRY and CDR2 SYGVKD.

This clonotype was picked up many times. V gene TRBV5-1 combines with J gene TRBJ1-1, with a possible D match to TRBD1 (5 bases). The V end lost 0 bases, the J end lost 4 bases, and 16 bases lay between the germline ends. This CDR3 is 16 amino acids long. Germline CDR1 is SGHRS and CDR2 is YFSETQ. The DNA of the CDR3 is TGCGCCAGCAGCTTGGAGGGTCGGGGCAGGAGCACTGAAGCTTTCTTT. It is translated as CASSLEGRGRSTEAFF.

This clonotype occurred a few times. The chain uses TRBV2 and TRBJ1-1; TRBD1 might be the D (5 bases). This CDR3 comprises 12 residues. From germline, CDR1 is SNHLY and CDR2 FYNNEI. V shed 7 bases and J shed 1 base, with 7 bases lying between them. In DNA, the CDR3 is TGTGCCAGCAAGACAGCGAACACTGAAGCTTTCTTT. This gives the protein CASKTANTEAFF.

This clonotype occurred a few times. This sequence joins TRBV5-1 and TRBJ2-6; 8 nucleotides match TRBD1. Per germline, CDR1 SGHRS and CDR2 YFSETQ. Losses at the gene ends were 5 bases for V and 0 bases for J; bases not matched to a gene: 7. This CDR3 region has 17 residues. As DNA, the CDR3 is TGCGCCAGCAGTAAGGGACAGGATTTCTCTGGGGCCAACGTCCTGACTTTC. It codes for CASSKGQDFSGANVLTF.

V usage is TRBV4-1 and J usage is TRBJ2-3; D is possibly TRBD2 (6 bases). The CDR3 loop spans 15 amino acids. CDR1 is MGHRA and CDR2 is YSYEKL in the germline V gene. V was clipped by 0 bases and J by 6 bases, with 13 bases between them. As DNA, the CDR3 is TGCGCCAGCAGCCAAGAGGGGGGTCGGTTTGATACGCAGTATTTT. This gives the protein CASSQEGGRFDTQYF.

The chain couples TRBV5-1 to TRBJ1-6, with D maybe TRBD1 (6 bases). The V and J ends lost 0 bases and 12 bases respectively, with 10 bases between them. The germline gives CDR1 SGHRS, CDR2 YFSETQ. This CDR3 comprises 13 residues. The CDR3 region is CASSLGEGGPLHF. CDR3 bases: TGCGCCAGCAGCTTGGGTGAGGGGGGACCCCTCCACTTT. The full variable domain, with the rest looked up from reference TRBV5-1 and TRBJ1-6, is KAGVTQTPRYLIKTRGQQVTLSCSPISGHRSVSWYQQTPGQGLQFLFEYFSETQRNKGNFPGRFSGRQFSNSRSEMNVSTLELGDSALYLCASSLGEGGPLHFGNGTRLTVT.

The CDR3: CASRTDPRTYEQYF. In DNA form, the CDR3 reads TGTGCCAGTAGAACAGATCCCCGAACCTACGAGCAGTACTTC. The chain links TRBV19 to TRBJ2-7; D gene uncertain. V lost 6 bases to trimming and J lost 2 bases, with 14 bases between them. Germline values: CDR1 LNHDA, CDR2 SQIVND (reference sequence). The CDR3 runs to 14 residues.

This clonotype has a count of ten or more. The chain combines TRBV4-1 with TRBJ1-1; D ambiguous. Per germline, CDR1 MGHRA and CDR2 YSYEKL. V was pared by 1 base and J by 2 bases, with 11 bases between. The length of the CDR3 is 15 residues. Here the CDR3 reads CASSQARTANTEAFF. CDR3 bases: TGCGCCAGCAGCCAAGCCCGGACGGCCAACACTGAAGCTTTCTTT.

This clonotype was picked up one time. This rearrangement joins TRBV6-1 to TRBJ2-2; 10 bases line up with TRBD2. Germline V gene lookup returns CDR1 MNHNS and CDR2 SASEGT. V was pared by 11 bases and J by 5 bases, with 5 bases of the junction left unmatched. The CDR3 is 13 residues long. The CDR3: CAGGTSETGELFF. For the CDR3, the DNA is TGTGCCGGCGGGACTAGCGAGACCGGGGAGCTGTTTTTT.